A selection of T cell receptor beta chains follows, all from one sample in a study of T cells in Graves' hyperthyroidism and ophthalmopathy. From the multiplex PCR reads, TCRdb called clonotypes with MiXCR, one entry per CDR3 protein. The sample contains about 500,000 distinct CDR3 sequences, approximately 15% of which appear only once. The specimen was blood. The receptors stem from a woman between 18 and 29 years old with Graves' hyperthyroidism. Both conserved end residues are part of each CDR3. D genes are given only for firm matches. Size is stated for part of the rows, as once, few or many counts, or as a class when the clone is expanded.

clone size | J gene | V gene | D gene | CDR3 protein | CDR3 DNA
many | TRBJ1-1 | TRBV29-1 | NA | CSGLTGEAFF | TGCAGCGGCCTCACAGGAGAGGCTTTCTTT
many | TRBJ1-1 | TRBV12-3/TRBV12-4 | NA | CASSSADRNTEAFF | TGTGCCAGCAGTTCGGCAGACCGGAACACTGAAGCTTTCTTT
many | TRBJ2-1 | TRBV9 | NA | CASSLRTNEQFF | TGTGCCAGCAGCCTCCGGACCAATGAGCAGTTCTTC
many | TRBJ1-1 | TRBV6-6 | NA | CASSYSKVGLRNTEAFF | TGTGCCAGCAGTTACTCGAAGGTCGGCCTGAGGAACACTGAAGCTTTCTTT
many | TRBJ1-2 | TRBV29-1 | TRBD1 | CSVDRGWTGYTF | TGCAGCGTGGACAGGGGGTGGACTGGCTACACCTTC
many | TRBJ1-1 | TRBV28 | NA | CASSLGGSMNTEAFF | TGTGCCAGCAGTTTGGGAGGAAGCATGAACACTGAAGCTTTCTTT
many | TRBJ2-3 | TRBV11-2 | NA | CASGALGGDTQYF | TGTGCCAGCGGGGCGCTCGGGGGAGATACGCAGTATTTT
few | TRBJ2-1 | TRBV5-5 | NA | CASSPLDIWGQTFYNEQFF | TGTGCCAGCAGCCCGCTAGATATTTGGGGTCAGACCTTTTACAATGAGCAGTTCTTC
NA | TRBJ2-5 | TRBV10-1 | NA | CANDGVGERYRETQYF | TGCGCCAACGATGGGGTGGGCGAAAGGTACCGAGAGACCCAGTACTTC
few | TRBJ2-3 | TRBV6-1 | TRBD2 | CASRWGGTQYF | TGTGCCAGCAGGTGGGGGGGTACGCAGTATTTT
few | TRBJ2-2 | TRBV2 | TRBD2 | CASSEFMAGATGELFF | TGTGCCAGCAGTGAGTTTATGGCGGGAGCCACCGGGGAGCTGTTTTTT
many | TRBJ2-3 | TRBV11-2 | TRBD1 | CASSGTVWGDTQYF | TGTGCCAGCAGCGGGACAGTCTGGGGAGATACGCAGTATTTT
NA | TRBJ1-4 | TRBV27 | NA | CASSLSWVATNEKLFF | TGTGCCAGCAGTTTATCTTGGGTTGCAACTAATGAAAAACTGTTTTTT
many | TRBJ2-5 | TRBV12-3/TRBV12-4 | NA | CASSLPGTSGTQYF | TGTGCCAGCAGTTTACCCGGGACCAGCGGGACCCAGTACTTC
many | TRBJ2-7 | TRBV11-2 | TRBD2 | CASSQGLVGEQYF | TGTGCCAGCAGCCAGGGACTAGTAGGCGAGCAGTACTTC
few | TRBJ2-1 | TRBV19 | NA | CASSIGREYDEQFF | TGTGCCAGTAGTATAGGACGAGAGTACGATGAGCAGTTCTTC
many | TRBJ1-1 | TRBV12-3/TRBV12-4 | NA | CASSKLPLGQGNTEAFF | TGTGCCAGCAGTAAGTTGCCCCTGGGGCAGGGGAACACTGAAGCTTTCTTT
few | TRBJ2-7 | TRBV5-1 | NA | CASSLVPSYEQHF | TGCGCCAGCAGCTTGGTACCATCTTACGAGCAGCACTTC
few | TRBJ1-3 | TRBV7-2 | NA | CASSANGRGSGNTIYF | TGTGCCAGCAGCGCCAACGGCCGAGGCTCTGGAAACACCATATATTTT
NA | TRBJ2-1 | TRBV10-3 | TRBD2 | CVISGTSPLNEQFF | TGTGTCATCAGCGGGACTTCCCCCCTCAATGAGCAGTTCTTC
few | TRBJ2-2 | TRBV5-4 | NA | CASSLGPDANTGELFF | TGTGCCAGCAGCTTGGGACCGGATGCGAACACCGGGGAGCTGTTTTTT
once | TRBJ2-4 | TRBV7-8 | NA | CASGPQPGDGVKNIHYF | TGTGCCAGCGGCCCCCAACCAGGGGACGGTGTCAAAAACATTCACTACTTC
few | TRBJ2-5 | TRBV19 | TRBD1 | CASRETGAGTQYF | TGTGCCAGTAGAGAGACAGGGGCTGGGACCCAGTACTTC
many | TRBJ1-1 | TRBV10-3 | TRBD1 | CAISRATGGDTEAFF | TGTGCCATCAGCAGAGCCACAGGGGGGGACACTGAAGCTTTCTTT
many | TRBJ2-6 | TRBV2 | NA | CASRDQGTGANVLTF | TGTGCCAGCAGGGATCAGGGAACTGGGGCCAACGTCCTGACTTTC
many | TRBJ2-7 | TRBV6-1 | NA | CASSWNPRTVSSYEQYF | TGTGCCAGCAGTTGGAACCCCCGGACGGTAAGCTCCTACGAGCAGTACTTC
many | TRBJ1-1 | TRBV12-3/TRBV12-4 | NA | CASSLDISEAFF | TGTGCCAGCAGTTTAGATATCAGTGAAGCTTTCTTT
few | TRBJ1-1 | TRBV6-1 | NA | CASSYQTVNTEAFF | TGTGCCAGCAGTTACCAGACAGTGAACACTGAAGCTTTCTTT